Listed here are 3 T cell receptor beta chains from one sample, sequenced in a study of blood T cell repertoires in COVID-19 (dated by TCRdb to 2019 to 2021). The library was obtained by the immunoSEQ multiplex PCR assay. Drawn from immuneACCESS, this table holds only the in-frame rearrangements with V and J called that TCRdb kept. Clones are partly lost; checked studies trace under half to an unresolved V gene and leave the rest unexplained. For this sample the table gives tens of thousands of clones, of which about 83% were detected only once. The leading ten clones occupy around 5.7% of the sample. Specimen: peripheral blood. Receptors originate from an elderly woman with acute or convalescent COVID-19.

This clone was picked up one time. The chain employs TRBV5-8 and TRBJ2-1, with TRBD1 matching 9 bases. The V and J ends lost 2 bases and 4 bases, in that order; junction bases with no gene match: 4. The CDR3 is 15 residues long. The germline V gene encodes CDR1 SGHTS and CDR2 YDEGEE. Here the CDR3 reads CASSFAGTGYNEQFF. As DNA, the CDR3 is TGTGCCAGCAGCTTCGCCGGGACAGGGTACAATGAGCAGTTCTTC.

The rearrangement joins TRBV5-1 to TRBJ2-1, with TRBD2 matching over 12 bases. The germline CDR1 and CDR2 sequences are SGHRS and YFSETQ. This CDR3 has 14 amino acids. The junction had 0 bases not matched to a gene; V was cut back by 6 bases and J by 2 bases. Here the CDR3 DNA reads TGCGCCAGCACTAGCGGGGGGGCCTACAATGAGCAGTTCTTC. This translates into CASTSGGAYNEQFF.

Comment on this clone: Within the sample, other DNA sequences also encode this same CDR3. The rearrangement joins TRBV25-1 to TRBJ1-5; 11 positions match TRBD1. The CDR3 contains 13 residues. Germline CDR1 and CDR2: MGHDK and SYGVNS. J was trimmed by 5 bases and V by 8 bases; bases with no gene match: 2. CDR3 loop: CASRGQGDQPQHF. CDR3 nucleotide sequence: TGTGCCAGCCGGGGACAGGGGGATCAGCCCCAGCATTTT.